The text below deals with one T cell receptor (beta chain). These data are taken from a study of OX40 agonist ivuxolimab in advanced cancers. Profiling relied on immunoSEQ multiplex PCR, and the TCRdb table lists in-frame clones only, not all of them. The data contain approximately 74,000 clones, 90% to 95% of them singletons. Sequenced here: CD4+ or CD8+ T cells sorted from blood, sampled in a trial of the OX40 agonist ivuxolimab. The source is an adult with an advanced solid tumor such as melanoma, head and neck, liver or kidney cancer.

Written as DNA, the CDR3 is TGTGCCAGCAGCCCCGGGACTAGCGGGATTACAGATACGCAGTATTTT. It codes for CASSPGTSGITDTQYF. The chain employs TRBV7-9 and TRBJ2-3; 13 nucleotides align to TRBD2. CDR3 length: 16 amino acids. CDR1 is SEHNR and CDR2 is FQNEAQ in the germline V gene (reference sequence). Trimming removed 5 bases from V and 3 bases from J; junction bases left unmatched: 5. The variable domain in full, completed from reference TRBV7-9 and TRBJ2-3, reads DTGVSQNPRHKITKRGQNVTFRCDPISEHNRLYWYRQTLGQGPEFLTYFQNEAQLEKSRLLSDRFSAERPKGSFSTLEIQRTEQGDSAMYLCASSPGTSGITDTQYFGPGTRLTVL.